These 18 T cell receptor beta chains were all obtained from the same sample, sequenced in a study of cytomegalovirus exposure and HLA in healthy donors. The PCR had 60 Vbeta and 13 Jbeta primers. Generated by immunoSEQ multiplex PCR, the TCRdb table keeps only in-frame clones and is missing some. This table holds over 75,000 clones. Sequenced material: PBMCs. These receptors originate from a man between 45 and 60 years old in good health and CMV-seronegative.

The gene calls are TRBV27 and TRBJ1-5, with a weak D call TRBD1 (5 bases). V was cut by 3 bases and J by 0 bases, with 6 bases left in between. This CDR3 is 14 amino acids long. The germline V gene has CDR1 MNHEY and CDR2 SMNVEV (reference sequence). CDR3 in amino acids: CASSLGHSNQPQHF. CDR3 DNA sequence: TGTGCCAGCAGTTTGGGGCATAGCAATCAGCCCCAGCATTTT.

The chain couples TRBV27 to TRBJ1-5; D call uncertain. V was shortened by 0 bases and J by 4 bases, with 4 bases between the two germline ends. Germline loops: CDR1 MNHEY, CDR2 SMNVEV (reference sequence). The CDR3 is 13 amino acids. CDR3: CASSLSRNQPQHF. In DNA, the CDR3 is TGTGCCAGCAGTTTATCCAGGAATCAGCCCCAGCATTTT.

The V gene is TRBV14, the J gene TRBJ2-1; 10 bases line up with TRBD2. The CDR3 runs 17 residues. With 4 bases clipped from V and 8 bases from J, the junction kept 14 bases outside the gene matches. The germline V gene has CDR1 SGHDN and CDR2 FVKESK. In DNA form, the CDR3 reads TGTGCCAGCAGCCCCCGAAGAGCCAGCGGGGGGGCCTATGAGCAGTTCTTC. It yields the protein CASSPRRASGGAYEQFF.

The CDR3: CAIRDSASYEQYF. The DNA of the CDR3 is TGTGCCATCAGGGACAGTGCCTCCTACGAGCAGTACTTC. V is TRBV10-3 and J is TRBJ2-7; D might be TRBD1 (6 bases). V dropped 6 bases and J dropped 0 bases, with 9 bases sitting between them. Germline loops: CDR1 ENHRY, CDR2 SYGVKD. The CDR3 covers 13 residues.

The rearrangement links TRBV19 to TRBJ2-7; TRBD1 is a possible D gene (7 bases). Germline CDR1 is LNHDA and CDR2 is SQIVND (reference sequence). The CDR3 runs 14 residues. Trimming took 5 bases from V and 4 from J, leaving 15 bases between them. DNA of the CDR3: TGTGCCAGTAGTTTCCAGGGGGGTGAGTACGAGCAGTACTTC. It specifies CASSFQGGEYEQYF.

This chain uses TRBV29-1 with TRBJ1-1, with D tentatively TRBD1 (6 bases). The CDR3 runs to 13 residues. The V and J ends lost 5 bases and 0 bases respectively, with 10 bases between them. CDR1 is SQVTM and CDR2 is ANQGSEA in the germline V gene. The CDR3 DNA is TGCAGCGTTTACGACAGGCTGAACACTGAAGCTTTCTTT. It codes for CSVYDRLNTEAFF.

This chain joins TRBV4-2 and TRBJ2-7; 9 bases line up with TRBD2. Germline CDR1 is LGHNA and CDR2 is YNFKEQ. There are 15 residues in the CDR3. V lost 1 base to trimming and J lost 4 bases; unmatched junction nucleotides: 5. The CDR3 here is CASSQGISGGYEQYF. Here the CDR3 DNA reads TGTGCCAGCAGCCAAGGTATTAGCGGGGGTTACGAGCAGTACTTC.

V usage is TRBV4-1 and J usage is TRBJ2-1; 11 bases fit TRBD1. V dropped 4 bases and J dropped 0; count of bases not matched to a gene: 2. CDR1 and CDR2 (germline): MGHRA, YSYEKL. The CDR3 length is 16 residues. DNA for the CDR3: TGCGCCAGCAGCCGAGGGACAGGGGGCTCCTACAATGAGCAGTTCTTC. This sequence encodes CASSRGTGGSYNEQFF.

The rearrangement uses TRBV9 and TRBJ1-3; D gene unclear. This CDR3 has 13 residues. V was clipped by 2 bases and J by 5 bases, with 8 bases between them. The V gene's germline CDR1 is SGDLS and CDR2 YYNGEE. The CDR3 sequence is CASSVGERNTIYF. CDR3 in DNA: TGTGCCAGCAGCGTCGGGGAAAGAAACACCATATATTTT.

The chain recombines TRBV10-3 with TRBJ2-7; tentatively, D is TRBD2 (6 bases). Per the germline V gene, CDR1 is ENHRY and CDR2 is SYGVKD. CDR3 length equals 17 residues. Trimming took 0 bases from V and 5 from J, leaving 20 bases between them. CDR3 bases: TGTGCCATCAGTGAGTCGAGCGGCCGAGGAGGGCGCAACGAGCAGTACTTC. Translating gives CAISESSGRGGRNEQYF.

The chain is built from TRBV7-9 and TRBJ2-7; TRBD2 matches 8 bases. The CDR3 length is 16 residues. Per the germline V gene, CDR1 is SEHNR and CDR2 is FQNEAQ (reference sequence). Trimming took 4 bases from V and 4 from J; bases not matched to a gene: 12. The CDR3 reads CASSSVGGAPRYEQYF. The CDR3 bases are TGTGCCAGCAGCTCAGTCGGGGGGGCGCCTCGGTACGAGCAGTACTTC.

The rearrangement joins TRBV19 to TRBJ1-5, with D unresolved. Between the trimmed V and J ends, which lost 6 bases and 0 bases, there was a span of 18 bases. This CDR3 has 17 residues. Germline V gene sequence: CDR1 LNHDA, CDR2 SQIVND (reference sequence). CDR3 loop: CASSSATELYSNQPQHF. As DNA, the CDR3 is TGTGCCAGTAGCAGTGCTACGGAACTATATAGCAATCAGCCCCAGCATTTT.

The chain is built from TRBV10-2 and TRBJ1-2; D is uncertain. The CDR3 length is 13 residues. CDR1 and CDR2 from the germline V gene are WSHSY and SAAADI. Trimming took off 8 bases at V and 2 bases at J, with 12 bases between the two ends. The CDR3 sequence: CASPREANYGYTF. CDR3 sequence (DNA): TGCGCCAGCCCGAGAGAGGCGAACTATGGCTACACCTTC.

The CDR3 DNA sequence: TGTGCCAGCAGCAGGGGCGAGAACACTGAAGCTTTCTTT. Its translation is CASSRGENTEAFF. V and J are TRBV2 and TRBJ1-1, with a possible D match to TRBD1 (6 bases). Germline CDR1 and CDR2: SNHLY and FYNNEI. Trimming pared 6 bases from V and 1 base from J, leaving 9 bases between. The CDR3 consists of 13 residues.

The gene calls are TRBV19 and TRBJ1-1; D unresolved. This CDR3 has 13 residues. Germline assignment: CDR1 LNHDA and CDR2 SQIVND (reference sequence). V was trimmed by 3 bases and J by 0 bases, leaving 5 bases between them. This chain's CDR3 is CASSISMNTEAFF. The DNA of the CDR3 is TGTGCCAGTAGTATTAGCATGAACACTGAAGCTTTCTTT.

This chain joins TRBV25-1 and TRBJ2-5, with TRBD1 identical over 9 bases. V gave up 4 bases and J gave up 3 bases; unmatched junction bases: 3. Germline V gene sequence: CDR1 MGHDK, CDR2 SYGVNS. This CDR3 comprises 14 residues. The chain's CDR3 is CASSARDREETQYF. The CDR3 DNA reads TGTGCCAGCAGTGCTCGGGACAGGGAAGAGACCCAGTACTTC.

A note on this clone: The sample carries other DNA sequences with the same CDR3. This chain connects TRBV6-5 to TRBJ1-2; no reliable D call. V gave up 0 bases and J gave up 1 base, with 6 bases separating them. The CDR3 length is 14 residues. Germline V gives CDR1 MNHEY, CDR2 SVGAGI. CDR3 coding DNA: TGTGCCAGCAGTTACTCTTCCGTTAACTATGGCTACACCTTC. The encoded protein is CASSYSSVNYGYTF.

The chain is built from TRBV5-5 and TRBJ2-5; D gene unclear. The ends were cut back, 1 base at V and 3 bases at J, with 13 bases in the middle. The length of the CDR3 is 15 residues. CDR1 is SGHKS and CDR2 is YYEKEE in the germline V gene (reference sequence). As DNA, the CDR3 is TGTGCCAGCAGCTTGATCCCAGGATCTAAAGAGACCCAGTACTTC. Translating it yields CASSLIPGSKETQYF.